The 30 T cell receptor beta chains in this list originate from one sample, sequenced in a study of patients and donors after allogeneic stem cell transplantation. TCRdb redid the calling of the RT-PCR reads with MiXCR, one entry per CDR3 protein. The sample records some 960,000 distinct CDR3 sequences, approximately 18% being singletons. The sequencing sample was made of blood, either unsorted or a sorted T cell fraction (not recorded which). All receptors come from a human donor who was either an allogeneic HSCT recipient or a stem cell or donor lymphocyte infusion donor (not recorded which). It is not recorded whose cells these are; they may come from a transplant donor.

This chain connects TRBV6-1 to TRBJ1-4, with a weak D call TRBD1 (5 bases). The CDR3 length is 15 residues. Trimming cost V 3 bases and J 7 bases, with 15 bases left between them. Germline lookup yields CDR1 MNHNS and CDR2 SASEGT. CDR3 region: CASSDYPNQGEKLFF. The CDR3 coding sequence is TGTGCCAGCAGTGATTATCCGAACCAGGGTGAAAAACTGTTTTTT.

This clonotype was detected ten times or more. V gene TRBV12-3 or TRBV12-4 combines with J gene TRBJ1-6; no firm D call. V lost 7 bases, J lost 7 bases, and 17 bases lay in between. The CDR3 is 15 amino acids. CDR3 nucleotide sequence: TGTGCCAGCACCGCAATAGGAACTGGGAATTCACCCCTCCACTTT. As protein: CASTAIGTGNSPLHF.

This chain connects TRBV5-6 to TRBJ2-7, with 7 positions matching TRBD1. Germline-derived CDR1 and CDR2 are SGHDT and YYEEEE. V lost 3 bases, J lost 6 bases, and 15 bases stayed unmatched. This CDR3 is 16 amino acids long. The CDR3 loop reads CASSSTRQGSVSEQYF. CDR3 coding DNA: TGTGCCAGCAGCTCTACCAGACAGGGTTCGGTTTCCGAGCAGTACTTC.

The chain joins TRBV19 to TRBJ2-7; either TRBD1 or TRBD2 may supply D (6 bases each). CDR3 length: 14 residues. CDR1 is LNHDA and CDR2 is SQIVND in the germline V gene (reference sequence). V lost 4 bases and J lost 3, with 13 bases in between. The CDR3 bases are TGTGCCAGTAGTACCGGGGGCGAAAACTACGAGCAGTACTTC. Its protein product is CASSTGGENYEQYF.

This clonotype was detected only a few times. The CDR3 is CASRDIGFTGELFF. In DNA form, the CDR3 reads TGTGCCAGCAGAGACATCGGTTTCACCGGGGAGCTGTTTTTT. The chain uses TRBV7-6 and TRBJ2-2; D remains unclear. CDR3 length: 14 residues. Looked up from germline, CDR1 is SGHVS and CDR2 is FNYEAQ. Trimming left V 6 bases short and J 4 bases short, with 12 bases between.

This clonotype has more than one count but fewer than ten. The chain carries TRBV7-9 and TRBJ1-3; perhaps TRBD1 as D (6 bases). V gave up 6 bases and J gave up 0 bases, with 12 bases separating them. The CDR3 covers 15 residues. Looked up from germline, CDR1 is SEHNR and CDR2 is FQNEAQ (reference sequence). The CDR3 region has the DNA TGTGCCAGCAGTTTTGACAGGAACTCTGGAAACACCATATATTTT. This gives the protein CASSFDRNSGNTIYF.

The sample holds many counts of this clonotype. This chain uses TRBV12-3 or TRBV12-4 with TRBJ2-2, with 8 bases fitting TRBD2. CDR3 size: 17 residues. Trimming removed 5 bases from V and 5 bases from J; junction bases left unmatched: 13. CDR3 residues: CASSPFVRGGLTGELFF. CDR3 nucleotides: TGTGCCAGCAGTCCTTTTGTTCGGGGGGGCCTAACCGGGGAGCTGTTTTTT.

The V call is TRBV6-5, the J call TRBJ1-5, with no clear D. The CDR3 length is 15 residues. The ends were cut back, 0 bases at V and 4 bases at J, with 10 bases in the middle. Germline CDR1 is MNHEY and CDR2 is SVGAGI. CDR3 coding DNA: TGTGCCAGCAGTTACTCGTTCGGCTGGAATCAGCCCCAGCATTTT. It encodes CASSYSFGWNQPQHF.

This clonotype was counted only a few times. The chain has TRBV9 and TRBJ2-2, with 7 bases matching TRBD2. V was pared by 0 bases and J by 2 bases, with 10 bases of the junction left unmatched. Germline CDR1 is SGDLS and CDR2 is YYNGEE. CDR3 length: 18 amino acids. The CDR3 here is CASSVAVRGAGNTGELFF. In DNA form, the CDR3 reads TGTGCCAGCAGCGTAGCAGTAAGAGGAGCGGGAAACACCGGGGAGCTGTTTTTT. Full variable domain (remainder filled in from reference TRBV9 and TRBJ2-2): DSGVTQTPKHLITATGQRVTLRCSPRSGDLSVYWYQQSLDQGLQFLIQYYNGEERAKGNILERFSAQQFPDLHSELNLSSLELGDSALYFCASSVAVRGAGNTGELFFGEGSRLTVL.

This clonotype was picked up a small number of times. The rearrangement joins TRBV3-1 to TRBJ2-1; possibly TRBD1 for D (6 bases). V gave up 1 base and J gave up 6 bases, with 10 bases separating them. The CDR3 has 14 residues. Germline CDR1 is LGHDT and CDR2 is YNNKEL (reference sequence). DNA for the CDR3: TGTGCCAGCAGCCAAGTACAGGGTACCAATGAGCAGTTCTTC. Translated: CASSQVQGTNEQFF.

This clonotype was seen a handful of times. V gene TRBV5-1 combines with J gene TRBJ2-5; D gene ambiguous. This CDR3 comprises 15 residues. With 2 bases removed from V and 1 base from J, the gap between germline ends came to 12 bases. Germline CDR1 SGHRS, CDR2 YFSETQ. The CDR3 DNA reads TGCGCCAGCAGCTTTGAAAGGGCAGCCCAAGAGACCCAGTACTTC. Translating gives CASSFERAAQETQYF. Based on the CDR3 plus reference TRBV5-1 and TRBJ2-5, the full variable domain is KAGVTQTPRYLIKTRGQQVTLSCSPISGHRSVSWYQQTPGQGLQFLFEYFSETQRNKGNFPGRFSGRQFSNSRSEMNVSTLELGDSALYLCASSFERAAQETQYFGPGTRLLVL.

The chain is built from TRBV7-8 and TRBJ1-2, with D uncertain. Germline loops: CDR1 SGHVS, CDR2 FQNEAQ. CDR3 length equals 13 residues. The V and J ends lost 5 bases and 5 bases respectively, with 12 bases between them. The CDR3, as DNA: TGTGCCAGCAGCAGTGAGGGCCGATATGGCTACACCTTC. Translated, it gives CASSSEGRYGYTF.

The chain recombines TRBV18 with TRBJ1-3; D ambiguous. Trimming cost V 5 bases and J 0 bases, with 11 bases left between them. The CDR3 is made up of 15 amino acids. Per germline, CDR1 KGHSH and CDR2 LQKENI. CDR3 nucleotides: TGTGCCAGCTCATTAGTGTCGGACTCTGGAAACACCATATATTTT. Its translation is CASSLVSDSGNTIYF.

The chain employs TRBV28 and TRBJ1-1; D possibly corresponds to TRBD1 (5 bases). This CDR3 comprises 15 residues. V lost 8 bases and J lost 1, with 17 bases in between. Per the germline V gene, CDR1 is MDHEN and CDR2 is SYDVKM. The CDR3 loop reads CASRVLVRGNTEAFF. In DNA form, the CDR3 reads TGTGCCAGCCGAGTCCTAGTTAGGGGGAACACTGAAGCTTTCTTT.

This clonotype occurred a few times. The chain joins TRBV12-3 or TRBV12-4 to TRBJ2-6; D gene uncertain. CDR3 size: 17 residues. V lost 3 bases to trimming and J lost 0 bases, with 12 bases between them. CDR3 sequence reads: CASSFDGIYSGANVLTF. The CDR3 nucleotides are TGTGCCAGCAGTTTCGACGGAATATACTCTGGGGCCAACGTCCTGACTTTC.

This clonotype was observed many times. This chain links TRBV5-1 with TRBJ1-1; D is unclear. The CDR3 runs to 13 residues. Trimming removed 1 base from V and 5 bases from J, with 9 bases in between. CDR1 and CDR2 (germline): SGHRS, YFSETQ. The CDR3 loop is CASSLFWQTEAFF. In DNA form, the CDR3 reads TGCGCCAGCAGCTTGTTTTGGCAGACTGAAGCTTTCTTT.

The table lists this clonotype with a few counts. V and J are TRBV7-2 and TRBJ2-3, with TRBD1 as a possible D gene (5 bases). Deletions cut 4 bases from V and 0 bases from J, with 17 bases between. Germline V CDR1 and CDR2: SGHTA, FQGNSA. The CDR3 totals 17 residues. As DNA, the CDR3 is TGTGCCAGCAGCTCAAGGGCAGGGATACCTAGCACAGATACGCAGTATTTT. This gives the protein CASSSRAGIPSTDTQYF. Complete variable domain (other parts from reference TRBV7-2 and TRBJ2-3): GAGVSQSPSNKVTEKGKDVELRCDPISGHTALYWYRQSLGQGLEFLIYFQGNSAPDKSGLPSDRFSAERTGGSVSTLTIQRTQQEDSAVYLCASSSRAGIPSTDTQYFGPGTRLTVL.

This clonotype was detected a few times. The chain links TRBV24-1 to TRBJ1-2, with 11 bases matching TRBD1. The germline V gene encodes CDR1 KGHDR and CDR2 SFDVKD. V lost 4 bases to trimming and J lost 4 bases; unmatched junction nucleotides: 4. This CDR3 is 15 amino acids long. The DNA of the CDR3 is TGTGCCACCAGTGACGCCGGACAGGGGGCCTATGGCTACACCTTC. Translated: CATSDAGQGAYGYTF.

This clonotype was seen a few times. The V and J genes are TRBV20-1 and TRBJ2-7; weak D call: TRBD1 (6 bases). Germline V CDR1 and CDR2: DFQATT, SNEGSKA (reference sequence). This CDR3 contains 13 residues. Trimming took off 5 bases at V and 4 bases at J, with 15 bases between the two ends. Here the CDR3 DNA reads TGCAGTGCTGGAGTACCACAGGGATACGAGCAGTACTTC. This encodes CSAGVPQGYEQYF.

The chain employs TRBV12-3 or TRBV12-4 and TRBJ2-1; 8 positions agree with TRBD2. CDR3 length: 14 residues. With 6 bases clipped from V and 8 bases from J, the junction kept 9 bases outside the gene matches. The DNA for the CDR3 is TGTGCCAGCAGCTCGGGACTAGGTATTTATGAGCAGTTCTTC. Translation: CASSSGLGIYEQFF.

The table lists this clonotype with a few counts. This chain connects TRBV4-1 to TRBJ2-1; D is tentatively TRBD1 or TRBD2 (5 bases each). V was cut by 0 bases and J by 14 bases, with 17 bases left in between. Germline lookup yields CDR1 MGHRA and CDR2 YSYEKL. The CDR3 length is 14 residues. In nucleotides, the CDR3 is TGCGCCAGCAGCCAAGATTGGGCCGGGGCATCGGAGTTCTTC. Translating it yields CASSQDWAGASEFF.

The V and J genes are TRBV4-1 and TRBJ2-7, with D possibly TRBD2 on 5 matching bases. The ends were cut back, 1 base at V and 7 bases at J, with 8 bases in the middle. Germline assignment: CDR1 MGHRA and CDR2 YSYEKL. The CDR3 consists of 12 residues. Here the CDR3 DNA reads TGCGCCAGCAGCCAAGTTCCGGGGGAGCAGTACTTC. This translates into CASSQVPGEQYF.

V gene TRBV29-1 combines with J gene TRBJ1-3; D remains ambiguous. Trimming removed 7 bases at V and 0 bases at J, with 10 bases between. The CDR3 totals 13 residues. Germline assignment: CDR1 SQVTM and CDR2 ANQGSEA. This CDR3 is CSATESSGNTIYF. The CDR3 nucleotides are TGCAGCGCGACCGAGAGCTCTGGAAACACCATATATTTT.

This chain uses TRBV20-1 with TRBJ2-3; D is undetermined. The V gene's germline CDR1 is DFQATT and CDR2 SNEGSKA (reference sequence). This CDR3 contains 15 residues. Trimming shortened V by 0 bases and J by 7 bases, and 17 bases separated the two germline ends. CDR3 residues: CSARDQKRRANTQYF. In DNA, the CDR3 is TGCAGTGCTAGAGATCAAAAACGGCGCGCGAATACGCAGTATTTT.

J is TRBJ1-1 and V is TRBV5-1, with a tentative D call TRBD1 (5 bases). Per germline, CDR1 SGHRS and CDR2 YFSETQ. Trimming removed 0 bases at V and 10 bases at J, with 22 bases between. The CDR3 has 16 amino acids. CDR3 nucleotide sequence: TGCGCCAGCAGCTTGGGTCCGGGACCTCGACATGAGGGAGCTTTCTTT. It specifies CASSLGPGPRHEGAFF.

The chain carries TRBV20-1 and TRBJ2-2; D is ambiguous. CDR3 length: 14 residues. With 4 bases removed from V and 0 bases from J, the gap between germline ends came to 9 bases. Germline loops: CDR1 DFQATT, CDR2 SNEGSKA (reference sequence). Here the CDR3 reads CSAIVGSNTGELFF. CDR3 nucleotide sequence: TGCAGTGCTATCGTCGGCTCGAACACCGGGGAGCTGTTTTTT.

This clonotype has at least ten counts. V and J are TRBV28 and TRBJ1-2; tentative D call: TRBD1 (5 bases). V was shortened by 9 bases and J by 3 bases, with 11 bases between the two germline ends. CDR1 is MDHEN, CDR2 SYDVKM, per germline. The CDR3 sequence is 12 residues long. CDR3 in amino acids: CASSQGHYGYTF. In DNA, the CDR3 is TGTGCCAGTTCCCAGGGCCACTATGGCTACACCTTC.

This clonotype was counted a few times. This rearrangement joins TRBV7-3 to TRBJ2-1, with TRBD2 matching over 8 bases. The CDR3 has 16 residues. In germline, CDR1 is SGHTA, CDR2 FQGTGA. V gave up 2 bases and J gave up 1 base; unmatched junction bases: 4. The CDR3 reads CASSLGSGNSYNEQFF. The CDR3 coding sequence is TGTGCCAGCAGCTTAGGTAGCGGGAATTCCTACAATGAGCAGTTCTTC.

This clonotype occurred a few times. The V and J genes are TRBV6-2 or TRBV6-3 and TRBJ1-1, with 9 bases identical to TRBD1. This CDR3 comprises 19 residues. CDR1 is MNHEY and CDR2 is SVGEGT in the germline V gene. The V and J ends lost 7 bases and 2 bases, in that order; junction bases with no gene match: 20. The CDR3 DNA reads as TGTGCCAGCACTTCTCCCCCCGGGACAGGGATGAAGTTAAACACTGAAGCTTTCTTT. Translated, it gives CASTSPPGTGMKLNTEAFF.

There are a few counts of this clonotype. CDR3 residues: CSASNRRIGNTIYF. Here the CDR3 DNA reads TGCAGTGCTAGTAACCGGAGAATCGGAAACACCATATATTTT. The rearrangement uses TRBV20-1 and TRBJ1-3, with D hard to call. CDR3 size: 14 residues. Trimming removed 3 bases at V and 4 bases at J, with 13 bases between. CDR1 is DFQATT, CDR2 SNEGSKA, per germline (reference sequence).